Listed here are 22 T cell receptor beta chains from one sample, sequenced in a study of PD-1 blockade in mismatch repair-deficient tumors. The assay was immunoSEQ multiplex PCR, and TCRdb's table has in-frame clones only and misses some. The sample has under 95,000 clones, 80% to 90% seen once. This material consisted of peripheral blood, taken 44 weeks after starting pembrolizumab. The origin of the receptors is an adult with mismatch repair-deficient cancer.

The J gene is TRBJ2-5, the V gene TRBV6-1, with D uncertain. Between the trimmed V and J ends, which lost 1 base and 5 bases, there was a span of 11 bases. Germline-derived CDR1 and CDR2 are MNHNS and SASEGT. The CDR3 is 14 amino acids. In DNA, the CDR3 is TGTGCCAGCAGTGAAGACCGCTACGGGGAGACCCAGTACTTC. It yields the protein CASSEDRYGETQYF.

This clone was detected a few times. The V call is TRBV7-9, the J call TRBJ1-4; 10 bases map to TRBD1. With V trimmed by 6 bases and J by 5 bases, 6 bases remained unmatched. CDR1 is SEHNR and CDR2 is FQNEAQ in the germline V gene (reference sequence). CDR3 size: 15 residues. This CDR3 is CASSFLTGGNEKLFF. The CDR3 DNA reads TGTGCCAGCAGTTTCCTGACAGGGGGCAATGAAAAACTGTTTTTT.

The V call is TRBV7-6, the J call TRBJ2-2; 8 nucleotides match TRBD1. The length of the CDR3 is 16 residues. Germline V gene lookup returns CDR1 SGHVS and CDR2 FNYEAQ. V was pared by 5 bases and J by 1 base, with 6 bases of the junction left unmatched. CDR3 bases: TGTGCCAGCAGCCCTCGGACAGGGATGAACACCGGGGAGCTGTTTTTT. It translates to CASSPRTGMNTGELFF.

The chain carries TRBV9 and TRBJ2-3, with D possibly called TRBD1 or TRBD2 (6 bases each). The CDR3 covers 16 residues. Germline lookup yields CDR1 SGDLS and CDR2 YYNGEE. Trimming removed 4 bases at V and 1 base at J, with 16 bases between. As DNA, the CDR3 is TGTGCCAGCAGCCCAGAGGGGGGTGTGGGCACAGATACGCAGTATTTT. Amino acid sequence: CASSPEGGVGTDTQYF. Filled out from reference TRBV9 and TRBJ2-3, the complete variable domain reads DSGVTQTPKHLITATGQRVTLRCSPRSGDLSVYWYQQSLDQGLQFLIQYYNGEERAKGNILERFSAQQFPDLHSELNLSSLELGDSALYFCASSPEGGVGTDTQYFGPGTRLTVL.

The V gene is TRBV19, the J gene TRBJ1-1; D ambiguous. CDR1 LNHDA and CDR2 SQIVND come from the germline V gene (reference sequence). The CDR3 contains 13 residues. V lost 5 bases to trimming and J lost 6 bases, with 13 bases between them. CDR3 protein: CASSLRISAEAFF. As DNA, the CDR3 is TGTGCCAGTAGTCTCAGAATTTCGGCTGAAGCTTTCTTT. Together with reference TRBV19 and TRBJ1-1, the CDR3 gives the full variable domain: DGGITQSPKYLFRKEGQNVTLSCEQNLNHDAMYWYRQDPGQGLRLIYYSQIVNDFQKGDIAEGYSVSREKKESFPLTVTSAQKNPTAFYLCASSLRISAEAFFGQGTRLTVV.

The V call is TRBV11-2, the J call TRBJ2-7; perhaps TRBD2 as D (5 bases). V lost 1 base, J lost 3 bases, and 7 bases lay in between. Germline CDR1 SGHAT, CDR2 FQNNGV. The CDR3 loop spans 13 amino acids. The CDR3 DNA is TGTGCCAGCAGCTTAGGGACTTTCTACGAGCAGTACTTC. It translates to CASSLGTFYEQYF.

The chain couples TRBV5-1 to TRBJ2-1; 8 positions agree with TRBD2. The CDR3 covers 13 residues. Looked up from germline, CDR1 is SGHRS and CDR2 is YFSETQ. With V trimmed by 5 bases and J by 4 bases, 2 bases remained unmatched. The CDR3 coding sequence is TGCGCCAGCAGGGCGGGAGGTTACAATGAGCAGTTCTTC. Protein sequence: CASRAGGYNEQFF.

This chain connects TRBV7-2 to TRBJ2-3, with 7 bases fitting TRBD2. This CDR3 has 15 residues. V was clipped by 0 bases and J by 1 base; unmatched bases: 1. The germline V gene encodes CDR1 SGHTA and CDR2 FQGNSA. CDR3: CASSLAAGGTDTQYF. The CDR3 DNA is TGTGCCAGCAGCTTAGCGGCGGGAGGCACAGATACGCAGTATTTT.

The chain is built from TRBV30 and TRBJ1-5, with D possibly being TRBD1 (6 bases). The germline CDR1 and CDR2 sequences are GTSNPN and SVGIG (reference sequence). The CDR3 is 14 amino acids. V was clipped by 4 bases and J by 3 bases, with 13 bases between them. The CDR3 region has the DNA TGTGCCTGGAAGCTTACAGGGAACAATCAGCCCCAGCATTTT. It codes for CAWKLTGNNQPQHF. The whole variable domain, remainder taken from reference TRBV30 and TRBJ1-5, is SQTIHQWPATLVQPVGSPLSLECTVEGTSNPNLYWYRQAAGRGLQLLFYSVGIGQISSEVPQNLSASRPQDRQFILSSKKLLLSDSGFYLCAWKLTGNNQPQHFGDGTRLSIL.

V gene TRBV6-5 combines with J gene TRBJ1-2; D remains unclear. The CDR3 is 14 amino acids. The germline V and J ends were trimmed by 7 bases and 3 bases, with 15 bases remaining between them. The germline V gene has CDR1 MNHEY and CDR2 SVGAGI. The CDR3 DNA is TGTGCCAGCAAATTGGACCCTGGGCACTATGGCTACACCTTC. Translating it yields CASKLDPGHYGYTF.

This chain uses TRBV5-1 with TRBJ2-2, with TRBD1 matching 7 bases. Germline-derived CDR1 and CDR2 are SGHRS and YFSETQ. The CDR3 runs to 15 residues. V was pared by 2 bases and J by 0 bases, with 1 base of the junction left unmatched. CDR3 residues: CASSFDRANTGELFF. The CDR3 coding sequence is TGCGCCAGCAGCTTCGACAGGGCGAACACCGGGGAGCTGTTTTTT. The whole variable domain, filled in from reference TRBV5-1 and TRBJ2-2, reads KAGVTQTPRYLIKTRGQQVTLSCSPISGHRSVSWYQQTPGQGLQFLFEYFSETQRNKGNFPGRFSGRQFSNSRSEMNVSTLELGDSALYLCASSFDRANTGELFFGEGSRLTVL.

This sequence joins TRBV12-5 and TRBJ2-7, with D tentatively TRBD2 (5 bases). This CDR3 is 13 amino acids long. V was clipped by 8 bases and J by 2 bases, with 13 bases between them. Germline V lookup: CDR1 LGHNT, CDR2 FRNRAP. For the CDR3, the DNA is TGTGCTAGTTCCAGGAGCGGTACCTACGAGCAGTACTTC. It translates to CASSRSGTYEQYF.

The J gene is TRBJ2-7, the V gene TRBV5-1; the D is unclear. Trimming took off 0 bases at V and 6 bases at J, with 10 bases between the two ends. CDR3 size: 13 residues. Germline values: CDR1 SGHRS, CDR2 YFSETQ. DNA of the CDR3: TGCGCCAGCAGCTTGGCGATGGGTCCCGAGCAGTACTTC. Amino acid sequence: CASSLAMGPEQYF.

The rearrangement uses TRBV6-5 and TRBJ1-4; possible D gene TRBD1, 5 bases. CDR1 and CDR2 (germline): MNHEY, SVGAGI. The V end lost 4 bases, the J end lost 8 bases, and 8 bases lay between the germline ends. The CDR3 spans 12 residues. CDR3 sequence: CASSSRGEKLFF. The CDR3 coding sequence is TGTGCCAGCAGTTCCCGGGGGGAAAAACTGTTTTTT.

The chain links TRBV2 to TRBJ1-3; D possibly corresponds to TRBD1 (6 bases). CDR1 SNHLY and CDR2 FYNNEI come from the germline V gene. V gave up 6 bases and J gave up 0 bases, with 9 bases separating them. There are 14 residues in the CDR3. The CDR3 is CASRGQISGNTIYF. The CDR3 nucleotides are TGTGCCAGCAGAGGACAGATCTCTGGAAACACCATATATTTT.

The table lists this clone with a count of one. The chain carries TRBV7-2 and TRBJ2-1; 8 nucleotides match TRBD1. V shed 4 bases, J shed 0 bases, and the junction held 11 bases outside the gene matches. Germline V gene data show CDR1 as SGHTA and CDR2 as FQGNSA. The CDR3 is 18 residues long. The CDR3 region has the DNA TGTGCCAGCAGCTCAGTGGGGCAGGGGGCATTCTCCTACAATGAGCAGTTCTTC. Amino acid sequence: CASSSVGQGAFSYNEQFF. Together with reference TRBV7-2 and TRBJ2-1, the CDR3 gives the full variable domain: GAGVSQSPSNKVTEKGKDVELRCDPISGHTALYWYRQSLGQGLEFLIYFQGNSAPDKSGLPSDRFSAERTGGSVSTLTIQRTQQEDSAVYLCASSSVGQGAFSYNEQFFGPGTRLTVL.

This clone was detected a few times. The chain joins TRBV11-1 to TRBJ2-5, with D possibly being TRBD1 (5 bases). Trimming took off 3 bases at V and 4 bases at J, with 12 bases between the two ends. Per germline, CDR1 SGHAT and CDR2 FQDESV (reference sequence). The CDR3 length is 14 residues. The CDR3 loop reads CASSLGPRGETQYF. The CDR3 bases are TGTGCCAGCAGCTTGGGTCCAAGGGGAGAGACCCAGTACTTC.

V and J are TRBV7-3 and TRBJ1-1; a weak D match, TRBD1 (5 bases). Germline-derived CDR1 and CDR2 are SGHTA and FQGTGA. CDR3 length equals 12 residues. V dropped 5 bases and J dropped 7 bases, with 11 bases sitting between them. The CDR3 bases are TGTGCCAGCAGCCAAGGCGGGGGTGAAGCTTTCTTT. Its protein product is CASSQGGGEAFF.

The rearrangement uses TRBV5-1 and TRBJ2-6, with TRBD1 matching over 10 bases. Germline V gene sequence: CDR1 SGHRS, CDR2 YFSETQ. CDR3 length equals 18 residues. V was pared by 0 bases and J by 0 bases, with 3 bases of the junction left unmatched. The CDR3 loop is CASSLGDRGNSGANVLTF. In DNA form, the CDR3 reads TGCGCCAGCAGCTTGGGGGACAGGGGCAACTCTGGGGCCAACGTCCTGACTTTC.

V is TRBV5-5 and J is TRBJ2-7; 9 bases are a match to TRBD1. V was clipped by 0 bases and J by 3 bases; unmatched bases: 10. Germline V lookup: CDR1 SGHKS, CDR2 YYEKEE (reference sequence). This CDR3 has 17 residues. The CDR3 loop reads CASSLGRTGVRYYEQYF. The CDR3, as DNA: TGTGCCAGCAGCTTGGGTCGGACAGGGGTACGTTACTACGAGCAGTACTTC.

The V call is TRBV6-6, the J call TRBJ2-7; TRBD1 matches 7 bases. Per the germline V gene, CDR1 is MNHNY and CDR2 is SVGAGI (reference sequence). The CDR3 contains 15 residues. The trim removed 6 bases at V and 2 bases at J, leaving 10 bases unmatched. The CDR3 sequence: CASSRTMGQTYEQYF. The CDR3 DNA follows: TGTGCCAGCAGCCGCACAATGGGACAGACCTACGAGCAGTACTTC.

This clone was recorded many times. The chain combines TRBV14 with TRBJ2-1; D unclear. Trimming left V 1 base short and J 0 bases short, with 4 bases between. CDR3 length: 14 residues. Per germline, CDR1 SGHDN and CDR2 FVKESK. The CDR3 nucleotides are TGTGCCAGCAGCCAAGGGGGCTCCTACAATGAGCAGTTCTTC. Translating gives CASSQGGSYNEQFF.